Listed here are 16 T cell receptor beta chains from one sample, sequenced in a study of Ad26.COV2.S vaccination and SARS-CoV-2 variants. Assay used: immunoSEQ multiplex PCR; TCRdb lists only in-frame clones, some missing. The repertoire holds over 110,000 clones, with around 86% as singletons. This specimen consisted of peripheral blood, obtained after recovery from COVID-19. Source of these receptors: a human donor who had recovered from COVID-19.

The chain couples TRBV3-1 (or the pseudogene TRBV3-2) to TRBJ1-3; D remains ambiguous. The CDR3 length is 17 residues. Trimming cost V 4 bases and J 0 bases, with 16 bases left between them. Per the germline V gene, CDR1 is LGHDT and CDR2 is YNNKEL (reference sequence). The CDR3 DNA reads as TGTGCCAGCAGCCTGATGGAGGAGACGGCCTCTGGAAACACCATATATTTT. It is translated as CASSLMEETASGNTIYF.

V gene TRBV4-3 combines with J gene TRBJ2-7; 9 nucleotides line up with TRBD1. V lost 1 base, J lost 0 bases, and 4 bases stayed unmatched. Germline CDR1 LGHNA, CDR2 YSLEER. The length of the CDR3 is 16 residues. This CDR3 reads CASSQAGTGTSYEQYF. The CDR3 DNA reads as TGCGCCAGCAGCCAAGCTGGGACAGGGACCTCCTACGAGCAGTACTTC.

This chain joins TRBV28 and TRBJ1-5; weak D call: TRBD1 (6 bases). Germline V gene sequence: CDR1 MDHEN, CDR2 SYDVKM. This CDR3 has 14 amino acids. V lost 5 bases and J 2 bases, leaving 10 bases between the germline ends. The CDR3 DNA sequence: TGTGCCAGCAGTATGAACAGGGGCAATCAGCCCCAGCATTTT. This gives the protein CASSMNRGNQPQHF.

This chain links TRBV2 with TRBJ1-3, with 7 positions matching TRBD1. The germline V gene encodes CDR1 SNHLY and CDR2 FYNNEI. This CDR3 contains 17 residues. With 4 bases clipped from V and 4 bases from J, the junction kept 13 bases outside the gene matches. The CDR3 spells CASSVRYWTGWGNTIYF. The CDR3 DNA reads as TGTGCCAGCAGTGTCAGATACTGGACAGGCTGGGGAAACACCATATATTTT. The full variable domain, completed using reference TRBV2 and TRBJ1-3, is EPEVTQTPSHQVTQMGQEVILRCVPISNHLYFYWYRQILGQKVEFLVSFYNNEISEKSEIFDDQFSVERPDGSNFTLKIRSTKLEDSAMYFCASSVRYWTGWGNTIYFGEGSWLTVV.

The chain recombines TRBV5-1 with TRBJ2-3, with 9 bases that match TRBD2. The CDR3 spans 16 residues. V gave up 3 bases and J gave up 4 bases; unmatched junction bases: 9. Germline-derived CDR1 and CDR2 are SGHRS and YFSETQ. The CDR3 is CASSWEGRGGPDTQYF. CDR3 bases: TGCGCCAGCAGCTGGGAGGGGCGGGGGGGCCCAGATACGCAGTATTTT.

This rearrangement joins TRBV24-1 to TRBJ1-1; the D is unclear. V dropped 12 bases and J dropped 1 base, with 14 bases sitting between them. The CDR3 has 13 residues. The germline CDR1 and CDR2 sequences are KGHDR and SFDVKD. The CDR3 region is CAPQSPSNTEAFF. The DNA for the CDR3 is TGTGCCCCTCAATCCCCTTCGAACACTGAAGCTTTCTTT.

The chain joins TRBV7-9 to TRBJ2-1; D gene unclear. V gave up 1 base and J gave up 10 bases, with 8 bases separating them. CDR1 SEHNR and CDR2 FQNEAQ come from the germline V gene (reference sequence). This CDR3 has 12 amino acids. This CDR3 reads CASSLGDGEQFF. The CDR3, as DNA: TGTGCCAGCAGCTTAGGGGATGGCGAGCAGTTCTTC.

V gene TRBV28 combines with J gene TRBJ2-2; 11 bases map to TRBD1. The germline V gene encodes CDR1 MDHEN and CDR2 SYDVKM. The V segment lost 9 bases and the J segment 4 bases; nucleotides outside the gene matches: 10. This CDR3 comprises 16 residues. The CDR3 reads CASKSPGQGGTGELFF. The CDR3 region has the DNA TGTGCCAGTAAATCCCCGGGACAGGGGGGCACCGGGGAGCTGTTTTTT.

V gene TRBV5-6 combines with J gene TRBJ2-7, with 8 nucleotides matching TRBD1. The J segment lost 3 bases and the V segment lost 4 bases, leaving 3 bases of the junction unmatched. There are 13 residues in the CDR3. CDR1 is SGHDT, CDR2 YYEEEE, per germline. The CDR3 sequence is CASSRGTGYEQYF. CDR3 nucleotides: TGTGCCAGCAGCAGGGGGACAGGCTACGAGCAGTACTTC.

This clone was observed once. This chain links TRBV18 with TRBJ2-3, with 13 bases fitting TRBD2. The CDR3 loop spans 17 amino acids. Germline V gene lookup returns CDR1 KGHSH and CDR2 LQKENI. With V trimmed by 3 bases and J by 6 bases, 9 bases remained unmatched. For the CDR3, the DNA is TGTGCCAGCTCACCCCCTACTAGCGGGGGGGCATTTGATACGCAGTATTTT. Translating gives CASSPPTSGGAFDTQYF.

The rearrangement links TRBV3-1 (or the pseudogene TRBV3-2) to TRBJ2-1; TRBD2 agrees at 10 bases. Germline trimming cut 2 bases from V and 5 bases from J; bases unmatched to any gene: 3. CDR3 length: 15 amino acids. From germline, CDR1 is LGHDT and CDR2 YNNKEL (reference sequence). The CDR3 region has the DNA TGTGCCAGCAGCCAACTAGCGGGGGCCAACAATGAGCAGTTCTTC. Its protein is CASSQLAGANNEQFF.

The rearrangement joins TRBV27 to TRBJ2-7; D gene ambiguous. CDR1 and CDR2 (germline): MNHEY, SMNVEV (reference sequence). The CDR3 loop spans 16 amino acids. Trimming removed 6 bases at V and 5 bases at J, with 23 bases between. The CDR3 DNA follows: TGTGCCAGCAGCTACTCCCGAGGAGAGGTGGGCCACGAGCAGTACTTC. It codes for CASSYSRGEVGHEQYF.

The J gene is TRBJ2-7, the V gene TRBV7-8, with 7 bases fitting TRBD1. Germline CDR1 reads SGHVS; CDR2 reads FQNEAQ. Losses at the gene ends were 1 base for V and 2 bases for J; bases not matched to a gene: 5. The CDR3 is 15 residues long. In DNA, the CDR3 is TGTGCCAGCAGCTTAGGAGGGACAGTTGCCTACGAGCAGTACTTC. Translation: CASSLGGTVAYEQYF.

The V call is TRBV9, the J call TRBJ2-3, with 8 bases matching TRBD1. V gave up 4 bases and J gave up 1 base; unmatched junction bases: 5. The CDR3 loop spans 15 amino acids. Germline values: CDR1 SGDLS, CDR2 YYNGEE. In nucleotides, the CDR3 is TGTGCCAGCAGCCCCCGACAGGGGCGCACAGATACGCAGTATTTT. Protein: CASSPRQGRTDTQYF.

The chain recombines TRBV15 with TRBJ1-6, with D maybe TRBD1 (5 bases). Germline V gene lookup returns CDR1 LNHNV and CDR2 YYDKDF (reference sequence). This CDR3 is 14 amino acids long. Trimming shortened V by 0 bases and J by 6 bases, and 6 bases separated the two germline ends. The CDR3 region is CATSRDGGNSPLHF. DNA for the CDR3: TGTGCCACCAGCAGAGATGGGGGTAATTCACCCCTCCACTTT.

The chain has TRBV6-6 and TRBJ1-2, with D uncertain. Germline V gene sequence: CDR1 MNHNY, CDR2 SVGAGI (reference sequence). With 2 bases removed from V and 7 bases from J, the gap between germline ends came to 5 bases. The CDR3 is made up of 11 amino acids. The CDR3: CASSYVGGYTF. In nucleotides, the CDR3 is TGTGCCAGCAGTTACGTGGGTGGCTACACCTTC.